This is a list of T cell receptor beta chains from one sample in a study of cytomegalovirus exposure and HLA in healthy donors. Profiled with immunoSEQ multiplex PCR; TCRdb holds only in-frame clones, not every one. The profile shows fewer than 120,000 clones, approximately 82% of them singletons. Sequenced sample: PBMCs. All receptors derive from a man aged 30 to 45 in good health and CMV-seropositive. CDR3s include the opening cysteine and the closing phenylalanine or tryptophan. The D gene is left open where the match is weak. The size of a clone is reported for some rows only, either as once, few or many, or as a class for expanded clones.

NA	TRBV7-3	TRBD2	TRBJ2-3	TGTGCCAGCAGCATCCTAAGCGGGGGCACAGATACGCAGTATTTT	CASSILSGGTDTQYF
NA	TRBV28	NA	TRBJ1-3	TGTGCCAGCAGTTTAAACAGGATCTCTGGAAACACCATATATTTT	CASSLNRISGNTIYF
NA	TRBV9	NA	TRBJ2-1	TGTGCCAGCAGCGTTTGGGGGGGCAGTGAGCAGTTCTTC	CASSVWGGSEQFF
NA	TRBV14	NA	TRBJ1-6	TGTGCCAGCAGCGAATCCCGGAGGAGCTCCTATAATTCACCCCTCCACTTT	CASSESRRSSYNSPLHF
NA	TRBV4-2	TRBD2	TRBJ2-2	TGTGCCAGCAGCCAAGATCGGAGCGGGGCAGCGAACACCGGGGAGCTGTTTTTT	CASSQDRSGAANTGELFF
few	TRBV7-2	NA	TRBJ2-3	TGTGCCAGCAGCTTGGACTTCTCCTCACGGGGTACGCAGTATTTT	CASSLDFSSRGTQYF
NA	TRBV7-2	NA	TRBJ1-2	TGTGCCAGCAGCTCAGGGAGGAACTATGGCTACACCTTC	CASSSGRNYGYTF
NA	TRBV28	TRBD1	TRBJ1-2	TGTGCCAGCAGTTTATCCAGGGGGCGCGGCTACACCTTC	CASSLSRGRGYTF
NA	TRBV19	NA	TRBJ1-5	TGTGCCAGTTGCAACAGGGCCCACAATCAGCCCCAGCATTTT	CASCNRAHNQPQHF
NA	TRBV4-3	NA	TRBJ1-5	TGCGCCAGCAGCCAAGGCTTGACAGGAGAGGCTAATCAGCCCCAGCATTTT	CASSQGLTGEANQPQHF
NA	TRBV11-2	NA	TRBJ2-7	TGTGCCAGCAGCTTGGGGTTGGGAGGAACCTACGAGCAGTACTTC	CASSLGLGGTYEQYF
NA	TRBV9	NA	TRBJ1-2	TGTGCCAGCAGCGGGGGGGTAGGGCACACCTCGAGAGAAGGCTACACCTTC	CASSGGVGHTSREGYTF
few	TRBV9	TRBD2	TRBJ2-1	TGTGCCAGCAGCGGTAGCGGGGGGGCCCACAATGAGCAGTTCTTC	CASSGSGGAHNEQFF
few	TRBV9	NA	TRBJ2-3	TGTGCCAGCAGCGGAATCGGCGGTCCGCAGGGTACGCAGTATTTT	CASSGIGGPQGTQYF
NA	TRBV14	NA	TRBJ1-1	TGTGCCAGCAGCCAAGACCGCGGCGGGAACACTGAAGCTTTCTTT	CASSQDRGGNTEAFF
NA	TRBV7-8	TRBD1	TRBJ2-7	TGTGCCAGCAGCTTAGTCCAGGGGGCTTCCTACGAGCAGTACTTC	CASSLVQGASYEQYF
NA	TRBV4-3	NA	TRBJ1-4	TGCGCCAGCAGCCAAACGGACAGTCCTAATGAAAAACTGTTTTTT	CASSQTDSPNEKLFF
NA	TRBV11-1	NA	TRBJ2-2	TGTGCCAGCAGCTTTGGCAGCACCGGGGAGCTGTTTTTT	CASSFGSTGELFF
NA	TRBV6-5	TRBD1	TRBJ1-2	TGTGCCAGCAGCCCCAGGGGGCAGTTGGATGGCTACACCTTC	CASSPRGQLDGYTF
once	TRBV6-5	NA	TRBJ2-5	TGTGCCAGCCGGGGGTTCATTCAAGAGACCCAGTACTTC	CASRGFIQETQYF
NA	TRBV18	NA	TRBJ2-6	TGTGCCAGCTCACTGGAGGGGCTCTTGGGGGCCAACGTCCTGACTTTC	CASSLEGLLGANVLTF
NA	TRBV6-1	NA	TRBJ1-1	TGTGCCAGCAGTGAACCCTCGGGCGGGTTATTGAACACTGAAGCTTTCTTT	CASSEPSGGLLNTEAFF
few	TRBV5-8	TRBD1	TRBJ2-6	TGTGCCAGCAGCTTGGGTGACAGGGGGCCTTCTGGGGCCAACGTCCTGACTTTC	CASSLGDRGPSGANVLTF
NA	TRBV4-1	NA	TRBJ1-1	TGCGCCAGCAGCCCCCAGGGATCTCGCCATGAAGCTTTCTTT	CASSPQGSRHEAFF
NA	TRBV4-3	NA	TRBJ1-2	TGCGCCAGCAGCCAAGATCGTCAGAACCCTAACTATGGCTACACCTTC	CASSQDRQNPNYGYTF